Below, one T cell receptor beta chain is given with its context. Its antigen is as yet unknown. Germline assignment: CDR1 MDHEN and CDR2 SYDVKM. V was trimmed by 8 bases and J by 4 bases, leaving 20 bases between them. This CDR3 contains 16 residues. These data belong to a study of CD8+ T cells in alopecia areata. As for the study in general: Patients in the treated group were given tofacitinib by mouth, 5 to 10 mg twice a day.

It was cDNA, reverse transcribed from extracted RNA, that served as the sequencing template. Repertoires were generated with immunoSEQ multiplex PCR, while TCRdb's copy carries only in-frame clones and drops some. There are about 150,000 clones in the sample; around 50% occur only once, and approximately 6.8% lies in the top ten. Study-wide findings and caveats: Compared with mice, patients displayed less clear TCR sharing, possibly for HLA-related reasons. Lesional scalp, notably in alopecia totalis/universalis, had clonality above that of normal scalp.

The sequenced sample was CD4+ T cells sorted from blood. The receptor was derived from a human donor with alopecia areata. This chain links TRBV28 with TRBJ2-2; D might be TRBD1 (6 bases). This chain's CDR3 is CASRPQQGFSTGELFF. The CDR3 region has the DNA TGTGCCAGCCGACCCCAACAGGGATTTTCCACCGGGGAGCTGTTTTTT.